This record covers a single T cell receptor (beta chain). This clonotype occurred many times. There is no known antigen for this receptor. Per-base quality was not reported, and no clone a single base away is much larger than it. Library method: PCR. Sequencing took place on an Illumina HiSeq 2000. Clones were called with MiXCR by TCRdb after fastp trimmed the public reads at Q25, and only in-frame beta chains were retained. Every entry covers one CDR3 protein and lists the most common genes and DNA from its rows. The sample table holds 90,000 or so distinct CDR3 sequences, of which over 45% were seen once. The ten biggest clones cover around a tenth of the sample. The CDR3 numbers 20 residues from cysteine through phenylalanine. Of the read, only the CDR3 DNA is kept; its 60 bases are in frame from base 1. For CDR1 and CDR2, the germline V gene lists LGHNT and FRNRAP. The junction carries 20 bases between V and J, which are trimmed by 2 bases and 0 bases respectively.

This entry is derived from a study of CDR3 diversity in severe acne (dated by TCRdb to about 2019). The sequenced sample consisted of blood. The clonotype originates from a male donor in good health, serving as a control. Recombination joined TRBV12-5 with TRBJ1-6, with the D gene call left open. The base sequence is TGTGCTAGTGGTTTGCTGGCAGGCCTTCAATTGAGCTCCTATAATTCACCCCTCCACTTT. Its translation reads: CASGLLAGLQLSSYNSPLHF.